The rows below give T cell receptor beta chains drawn from one sample of a study of blood T cell repertoires in COVID-19. The data were produced by immunoSEQ multiplex PCR, yet TCRdb's version contains in-frame clones alone and is incomplete. The data show tens of thousands of clones, roughly 90% seen once. Sequencing used peripheral blood. The origin of the receptors is a man between 60 and 70 years old with active or convalescent COVID-19. Each CDR3 is given with its conserved first and last residue. Each record gives: V gene, clone size, D gene, J gene, CDR3 protein, CDR3 DNA. D genes are given only for firm matches. Not every row has a clone size; where given, it reads once, few, many or a size class.

TRBV18	NA	TRBD1	TRBJ1-5	CASSPLGTGPGNQPQHF	TGTGCCAGCTCACCCCTCGGGACAGGGCCCGGCAATCAGCCCCAGCATTTT
TRBV4-3	NA	NA	TRBJ1-2	CASSQMRGRGPNADTF	TGCGCCAGCAGCCAAATGCGTGGGAGAGGACCGAATGCGGACACCTTC
TRBV4-1	NA	NA	TRBJ2-5	CASSRTGLQTQYF	TGCGCCAGCAGCCGAACAGGCTTGCAGACCCAGTACTTC
TRBV2	NA	NA	TRBJ1-2	CASRGGTPEPENYGYTF	TGTGCCAGCAGGGGAGGGACACCCGAGCCTGAAAACTATGGCTACACCTTC
TRBV7-2	few	NA	TRBJ2-5	CASSPGGTQYF	TGTGCCAGCAGCCCCGGAGGGACCCAGTACTTC
TRBV29-1	NA	NA	TRBJ2-5	CSVDRQARETQYF	TGCAGCGTTGATCGACAGGCTAGGGAGACCCAGTACTTC
TRBV6-5	NA	TRBD2	TRBJ2-7	CASSDYTSGRDEQYF	TGTGCCAGCAGCGACTACACTAGCGGGCGCGACGAGCAGTACTTC
TRBV28	NA	NA	TRBJ2-5	CASASIQTQYF	TGTGCCAGCGCTTCTATACAGACCCAGTACTTC
TRBV6-2/TRBV6-3	NA	TRBD1	TRBJ1-2	CASSPAGTVNYGYTF	TGTGCCAGCAGTCCCGCCGGGACAGTTAACTATGGCTACACCTTC
TRBV19	once	TRBD1	TRBJ1-5	CASSIGGGAGGRSNQPQHF	TGTGCCAGTAGTATAGGCGGCGGGGCAGGGGGCAGGAGCAATCAGCCCCAGCATTTT
TRBV5-4	NA	NA	TRBJ2-7	CASSRPGLPGSYEQYF	TGTGCCAGCAGCCGACCGGGACTCCCCGGGTCCTACGAGCAGTACTTC
TRBV2	once	NA	TRBJ1-1	CASSVGQGNVVGTEAFF	TGTGCCAGCAGTGTAGGGCAGGGGAATGTCGTGGGCACTGAAGCTTTCTTT
TRBV19	NA	TRBD1	TRBJ1-1	CASRDNRGPKNTEAFF	TGTGCCAGTAGGGATAACAGGGGCCCTAAGAACACTGAAGCTTTCTTT
TRBV9	NA	NA	TRBJ1-2	CASSVGFSGMFNYGYTF	TGTGCCAGCAGCGTAGGTTTTTCGGGGATGTTTAACTATGGCTACACCTTC
TRBV10-3	NA	TRBD2	TRBJ2-1	CAISDQTSGRIYEQFF	TGTGCCATCAGTGATCAGACTAGCGGGAGGATATACGAGCAGTTCTTC
TRBV3-1/TRBV3-2	NA	NA	TRBJ2-7	CASSQGTTAYEQYF	TGTGCCAGCAGCCAAGGGACAACGGCCTACGAGCAGTACTTC
TRBV24-1	NA	TRBD1	TRBJ2-5	CATSAETGRKETQYF	TGTGCCACCAGTGCCGAGACAGGGCGAAAAGAGACCCAGTACTTC
TRBV9	once	TRBD2	TRBJ2-5	CASSGMTSGSETQYF	TGTGCCAGCAGCGGTATGACTAGCGGGAGTGAGACCCAGTACTTC
TRBV2	NA	NA	TRBJ1-1	CASIRNTEAFF	TGTGCCAGCATTCGGAACACTGAAGCTTTCTTT
TRBV3-1/TRBV3-2	NA	NA	TRBJ2-3	CASSKPPSARRDTQYF	TGTGCCAGCAGTAAACCTCCTAGCGCTCGAAGGGATACGCAGTATTTT
TRBV5-4	NA	NA	TRBJ1-5	CASSLGGGQPQHF	TGTGCCAGCAGCTTGGGTGGAGGTCAGCCCCAGCATTTT
TRBV7-9	NA	TRBD1	TRBJ1-5	CASSLPGTGGPLPQHF	TGTGCCAGCAGCTTACCCGGGACAGGGGGCCCCCTGCCCCAGCATTTT
TRBV27	NA	TRBD1	TRBJ1-1	CASNPTGFTEAFF	TGTGCCAGCAATCCGACAGGGTTCACTGAAGCTTTCTTT
TRBV28	once	NA	TRBJ1-5	CASSTGFGQPQHF	TGTGCCAGCAGTACAGGGTTCGGTCAGCCCCAGCATTTT
TRBV5-1	once	TRBD1	TRBJ2-6	CASSAGTASSGANVLTF	TGCGCCAGCAGCGCCGGGACAGCCAGCTCTGGGGCCAACGTCCTGACTTTC
TRBV4-1	once	TRBD2	TRBJ2-1	CASSPGLAGASYNEQFF	TGCGCCAGCAGCCCGGGACTAGCGGGGGCGTCCTACAATGAGCAGTTCTTC
TRBV6-5	few	NA	TRBJ2-2	CASSTRAGELFF	TGTGCCAGCAGTACACGGGCCGGGGAGCTGTTTTTT
TRBV6-6	once	NA	TRBJ2-7	CASSSSSSYEQYF	TGTGCCAGCAGTTCTTCCTCGTCCTACGAGCAGTACTTC
TRBV6-5	NA	TRBD1	TRBJ2-7	CASKPGTGRYEQYF	TGTGCCAGCAAACCCGGGACAGGGAGATACGAGCAGTACTTC
TRBV5-5	NA	NA	TRBJ2-5	CASSVSGDSETQYF	TGTGCCAGCAGCGTCTCAGGGGATTCAGAGACCCAGTACTTC
TRBV11-2	NA	NA	TRBJ2-1	CASSSAGLWIDNEQFF	TGTGCCAGCAGCTCGGCGGGCTTGTGGATCGACAATGAGCAGTTCTTC
TRBV20-1	NA	TRBD2	TRBJ2-2	CSASIPREGNTGELFF	TGCAGTGCTAGTATCCCCCGGGAGGGGAACACCGGGGAGCTGTTTTTT
TRBV19	NA	TRBD2	TRBJ2-1	CASSTNLRGEQFF	TGTGCCAGTAGTACCAACCTGCGGGGGGAGCAGTTCTTC
TRBV5-1	few	TRBD1	TRBJ1-6	CASSLTGVNSPLHF	TGCGCCAGCAGCTTGACAGGGGTTAATTCACCCCTCCACTTT
TRBV5-4	NA	NA	TRBJ1-1	CASSLAIQGSTEAFF	TGTGCCAGCAGCTTGGCCATTCAGGGGAGCACTGAAGCTTTCTTT
TRBV18	NA	NA	TRBJ1-2	CASSPDTVLRGYTF	TGTGCCAGCTCACCAGATACGGTCTTGCGTGGCTACACCTTC
TRBV19	NA	NA	TRBJ1-1	CASRPQGNTEAFF	TGTGCCAGTCGTCCACAGGGTAACACTGAAGCTTTCTTT
TRBV27	NA	NA	TRBJ1-2	CASSFGGIYGYTF	TGTGCCAGCAGTTTCGGGGGAATCTATGGCTACACCTTC
TRBV10-3	NA	TRBD2	TRBJ2-2	CATSNEGTSETGELFF	TGTGCCACCTCGAATGAAGGGACTAGCGAAACCGGGGAGCTGTTTTTT
TRBV5-1	NA	TRBD1	TRBJ2-2	CASSFGPGGFGGELFF	TGCGCCAGCAGCTTTGGGCCAGGGGGATTCGGCGGGGAGCTGTTTTTT
TRBV18	NA	NA	TRBJ2-7	CASSLSTFSYEQYF	TGTGCCAGCTCCCTGTCGACATTCTCCTACGAGCAGTACTTC
TRBV7-9	NA	NA	TRBJ1-1	CASSSREGLNTEAFF	TGTGCCAGCAGCTCCAGGGAAGGGTTGAACACTGAAGCTTTCTTT
TRBV27	NA	NA	TRBJ2-1	CASSLFGEQFF	TGTGCCAGCAGCCTTTTCGGTGAGCAGTTCTTC
TRBV7-2	NA	NA	TRBJ2-2	CASSLSGAHTGELFF	TGTGCCAGCAGCTTAAGCGGCGCACACACCGGGGAGCTGTTTTTT
TRBV19	NA	NA	TRBJ2-5	CASSIGGGSETQYF	TGTGCCAGTAGTATCGGAGGAGGGTCAGAGACCCAGTACTTC
TRBV10-3	NA	TRBD2	TRBJ2-1	CAISSWTSGSGSEQFF	TGTGCCATCAGCTCTTGGACTAGCGGGAGTGGTAGTGAGCAGTTCTTC
TRBV18	few	TRBD2	TRBJ2-1	CASSPGLAGRSYNEQFF	TGTGCCAGCTCACCGGGACTAGCGGGAAGATCCTACAATGAGCAGTTCTTC
TRBV5-1	NA	TRBD1	TRBJ1-1	CASSLQGAGEAFF	TGCGCCAGCAGCCTACAGGGGGCAGGTGAAGCTTTCTTT
TRBV9	NA	NA	TRBJ1-5	CASSARGDQPQHF	TGTGCCAGCAGCGCCCGGGGGGATCAGCCCCAGCATTTT
TRBV18	NA	TRBD2	TRBJ2-5	CASSRLPGLAGGQETQYF	TGTGCCAGCTCAAGACTGCCGGGACTAGCGGGAGGACAAGAGACCCAGTACTTC
TRBV5-1	NA	NA	TRBJ1-1	CASSLFVGNTEAFF	TGCGCCAGCAGCTTATTCGTCGGGAACACTGAAGCTTTCTTT
TRBV9	NA	NA	TRBJ1-3	CASSANRTAPYSGNTIYF	TGTGCCAGCAGCGCGAATCGGACAGCTCCTTACTCTGGAAACACCATATATTTT
TRBV7-2	once	TRBD2	TRBJ2-3	CASSSWGAGGSLDTQYF	TGTGCCAGCAGCTCTTGGGGGGCGGGAGGGTCATTGGATACGCAGTATTTT
TRBV28	NA	NA	TRBJ1-2	CASSLGHSRDGYTF	TGTGCCAGCAGTTTAGGTCACTCCCGAGATGGCTACACCTTC
TRBV12-3/TRBV12-4	once	TRBD1	TRBJ1-2	CASSLGTGAGYTF	TGTGCCAGCAGTTTAGGTACAGGGGCTGGCTACACCTTC
TRBV5-1	once	TRBD2	TRBJ2-7	CASSLVGGLENRQSYEQYF	TGCGCCAGCAGCTTGGTGGGCGGACTAGAGAATCGCCAGAGCTACGAGCAGTACTTC
TRBV19	NA	TRBD1	TRBJ2-1	CASSMDRAHLNEQFF	TGTGCCAGTAGTATGGACAGGGCCCACTTGAATGAGCAGTTCTTC